Following are 17 T cell receptor beta chains from one sample sequenced in a study of control samples from healthy donors and cancer patients. The protocol was immunoSEQ multiplex PCR, while the TCRdb copy is restricted to in-frame clones and leaves out a portion. This table has approximately 52,000 clones, around 96% appearing once. Sequences were obtained from blood. The source of these receptors is a woman between 18 and 30 years old in good health.

A word on this clone: This specimen includes other DNA sequences encoding the same CDR3. This chain joins TRBV15 and TRBJ1-2; 9 positions match TRBD1. The CDR3 loop spans 14 amino acids. The germline V gene encodes CDR1 LNHNV and CDR2 YYDKDF (reference sequence). V was clipped by 3 bases and J by 4 bases; unmatched bases: 3. CDR3 residues: CATSSTGGSYGYTF. CDR3 DNA: TGTGCCACCAGCAGCACAGGGGGCAGCTATGGCTACACCTTC.

This clone was picked up a small number of times. V is TRBV10-3 and J is TRBJ1-1; TRBD1 aligns across 7 bases. Trimming took 6 bases from V and 8 from J; bases not matched to a gene: 9. The CDR3 has 13 amino acids. Germline V CDR1 and CDR2: ENHRY, SYGVKD. The CDR3 DNA reads TGTGCCATCAGCGCCCTCAAGGACAGGGAAGCTTTCTTT. Protein product: CAISALKDREAFF.

The CDR3 DNA sequence: TGTGCCAGCAGTGAGACAGGGGACCCAGATACGCAGTATTTT. As protein: CASSETGDPDTQYF. The rearrangement links TRBV6-1 to TRBJ2-3; 8 bases fit TRBD1. CDR1 and CDR2 (germline): MNHNS, SASEGT. The CDR3 has 14 amino acids. V lost 3 bases to trimming and J lost 4 bases; unmatched junction nucleotides: 3.

The chain recombines TRBV29-1 with TRBJ1-2, with 7 bases fitting TRBD1. This CDR3 has 14 amino acids. Losses at the gene ends were 4 bases for V and 4 bases for J; bases not matched to a gene: 9. Germline V gives CDR1 SQVTM, CDR2 ANQGSEA. CDR3 bases: TGCAGCGTTGCCACAGGGGAGGTGAGCTATGGCTACACCTTC. Translated: CSVATGEVSYGYTF.

This chain links TRBV7-8 with TRBJ1-1, with 7 nucleotides matching TRBD1. Trimming cost V 5 bases and J 4 bases; bases outside gene matches: 16. CDR3 length: 17 residues. Per the germline V gene, CDR1 is SGHVS and CDR2 is FQNEAQ. CDR3 DNA: TGTGCCAGCAGCCCCCGATATAAGACAGGGTCAGGCACTGAAGCTTTCTTT. It encodes CASSPRYKTGSGTEAFF.

J is TRBJ1-6 and V is TRBV21-1. TRBV21-1 is given as a pseudogene. The CDR3 spans 16 residues. CDR3 loop: CASSKEDGTANSPLHF. The CDR3 coding sequence is TGTGCCAGCAGCAAAGAGGATGGCACCGCTAATTCACCCCTCCACTTT.

This clone was recorded once. The rearrangement links TRBV11-1 to TRBJ2-7; 8 bases are a match to TRBD1. This CDR3 is 14 amino acids long. Germline V gene sequence: CDR1 SGHAT, CDR2 FQDESV (reference sequence). The ends lost 5 bases at V and 3 bases at J; junction bases unmatched: 6. CDR3 in amino acids: CASSPDRGVYEQYF. The CDR3 nucleotides are TGTGCCAGCAGCCCTGACAGGGGAGTCTACGAGCAGTACTTC.

CDR3 in amino acids: CASSYDGESQPQHF. The CDR3 DNA follows: TGCGCCAGCAGCTACGACGGGGAATCACAGCCCCAGCATTTT. V gene TRBV5-1 combines with J gene TRBJ1-5; D is ambiguous. In germline, CDR1 is SGHRS, CDR2 YFSETQ. Trimming left V 3 bases short and J 7 bases short, with 14 bases between. This CDR3 spans 14 amino acids.

The CDR3 region is CASSQVWGSQPQHF. DNA of the CDR3: TGCGCCAGCAGCCAAGTTTGGGGCAGTCAGCCCCAGCATTTT. J is TRBJ1-5 and V is TRBV4-3; a possible D gene is TRBD1 (5 bases). CDR1 is LGHNA and CDR2 is YSLEER in the germline V gene. The CDR3 runs to 14 residues. Trimming cost V 1 base and J 6 bases, with 10 bases left between them.

V usage is TRBV28 and J usage is TRBJ1-1, with TRBD1 as a possible D gene (5 bases). This CDR3 spans 11 amino acids. Germline CDR1 reads MDHEN; CDR2 reads SYDVKM. Trimming left V 2 bases short and J 11 bases short, with 9 bases between. CDR3 in amino acids: CASSLQGKAFF. CDR3 bases: TGTGCCAGCAGTTTACAGGGAAAGGCTTTCTTT.

This rearrangement joins TRBV30 to TRBJ2-7; maybe TRBD1 (6 bases). The CDR3 spans 11 residues. V was cut by 6 bases and J by 3 bases, with 9 bases left in between. Germline assignment: CDR1 GTSNPN and CDR2 SVGIG (reference sequence). This CDR3 is CACRGNYEQYF. The DNA for the CDR3 is TGTGCCTGCAGGGGTAACTACGAGCAGTACTTC.

The V call is TRBV7-8, the J call TRBJ2-3, with D unclear. The V and J ends lost 2 bases and 2 bases respectively, with 14 bases between them. The germline V gene encodes CDR1 SGHVS and CDR2 FQNEAQ. The CDR3 runs 16 residues. CDR3 loop: CASSLSRLPSTDTQYF. Written as DNA, the CDR3 is TGTGCCAGCAGCTTATCGAGGCTGCCCTCCACAGATACGCAGTATTTT.

The rearrangement uses TRBV7-9 and TRBJ2-7, with D possibly being TRBD1 (5 bases). The CDR3 is 14 residues long. Trimming left V 5 bases short and J 3 bases short, with 14 bases between. Germline V lookup: CDR1 SEHNR, CDR2 FQNEAQ (reference sequence). CDR3 nucleotide sequence: TGTGCCAGCAGCCCCCAAACAGGAATCTACGAGCAGTACTTC. The encoded protein is CASSPQTGIYEQYF.

V is TRBV7-2 and J is TRBJ2-1, with 15 bases fitting TRBD2. The CDR3 totals 17 residues. The V gene end was trimmed by 5 bases and the J gene end by 4 bases; junction bases not matched to a gene: 6. Germline CDR1 and CDR2: SGHTA and FQGNSA. The CDR3 reads CASSLGTSGGIYNEQFF. CDR3 in DNA: TGTGCCAGCAGCCTGGGGACTAGCGGGGGGATTTACAATGAGCAGTTCTTC.

The rearrangement links TRBV20-1 to TRBJ2-3; no clear D. Trimming pared 3 bases from V and 4 bases from J, leaving 14 bases between. Germline-derived CDR1 and CDR2 are DFQATT and SNEGSKA (reference sequence). There are 14 residues in the CDR3. The CDR3 DNA sequence: TGCAGTGCTAGTGGGCTTCGAGACGCAGATACGCAGTATTTT. Amino acids: CSASGLRDADTQYF.

The chain recombines TRBV28 with TRBJ1-6; 8 bases are shared with TRBD1. Germline CDR1 and CDR2: MDHEN and SYDVKM. The V gene end was trimmed by 6 bases and the J gene end by 14 bases; junction bases not matched to a gene: 6. CDR3 length: 12 residues. The CDR3 DNA is TGTGCCAGCAGCCACAGGGGGATCACCCTCCACTTT. This codes for CASSHRGITLHF.

The chain is built from TRBV19 and TRBJ1-4; a possible D gene is TRBD1 (6 bases). Germline CDR1 is LNHDA and CDR2 is SQIVND (reference sequence). This CDR3 is 14 amino acids long. Trimming took off 6 bases at V and 7 bases at J, with 15 bases between the two ends. CDR3 protein: CASSPRGEGEKLFF. The CDR3 DNA is TGTGCCAGTAGCCCCAGGGGAGAGGGTGAAAAACTGTTTTTT.